This TCR beta chain was obtained from a study of cytomegalovirus exposure and HLA in healthy donors. Study context: Early released data had tens of millions of unique TCRs, all coming from HLA-typed donors. Ancestry clustering placed about 80% of roughly 410 genotyped donors in the Caucasian-associated cluster.

The PCR ran on 60 Vbeta and 13 Jbeta primers. The table came from immunoSEQ multiplex PCR; TCRdb's copy has only in-frame clones and leaves some out. Of 200,000 to 250,000 clones listed, almost 80% are singletons. General study points: Some segments of the V type, notably TRBV6-2 and TRBV6-3, were excluded as indistinguishable. In an earlier analysis, productive rearrangement rates for most beta V segments clustered near 87% or 30%.

Note on this clone: Its antigen is still unknown.

The length of the CDR3 is 17 residues. From germline, CDR1 is LNHDA and CDR2 SQIVND (reference sequence). V lost 5 bases to trimming and J lost 0 bases, with 14 bases between them. The source is a male donor in good health and CMV-seronegative. The sequenced material came from PBMCs. The chain combines TRBV19 with TRBJ2-6; D unresolved. The DNA of the CDR3 is TGTGCCAGTAGTCCCGACAAACGACCCTCTGGGGCCAACGTCCTGACTTTC. Translation: CASSPDKRPSGANVLTF.